This TCR beta chain was captured by sequencing in a study of Graves' ophthalmopathy and Graves' hyperthyroidism. RNA transcripts provided the template for amplifying TCR beta CDR3 regions. RT-PCR with HTBI primers came first, then second-round multiplex PCR. TCRdb fed the multiplex PCR reads into MiXCR, producing one record per CDR3 protein. The sample includes about 1.1 million distinct CDR3 sequences, 35% to 40% seen only once; the top ten take approximately 10%. Germline loops: CDR1 SQVTM, CDR2 ANQGSEA. The CDR3 is made up of 14 amino acids. Trimming took 0 bases from V and 5 from J, leaving 14 bases between them. The hyperthyroidism patients had a new diagnosis of under 2 months' duration and were aged 18 to 65. It was on clinical symptoms, serum thyroxine, TRAb, thyroid ultrasound and orbital computed tomography that diagnosis relied.

Material for sequencing was peripheral blood or thyroid tissue (not recorded which). The chain uses TRBV29-1 and TRBJ2-7; tentatively, D is TRBD1 or TRBD2 (5 bases each). This TCR came from an adult man with Graves' hyperthyroidism. The CDR3 protein is CSVEDRGPRDEQYF. The DNA of the CDR3 is TGCAGCGTTGAAGATCGGGGACCTCGGGACGAGCAGTACTTC.